This is a list of T cell receptor beta chains from one sample in a study of T-cell reconstitution after alpha-beta-depleted transplantation in children. TCRdb analysed the PCR reads with MiXCR anew, one entry per CDR3 protein. The table has 45,000 to 55,000 distinct CDR3 sequences, around 9.2% seen once. The material was PBMCs, mostly from graft donor cells, obtained 60 days after TCRalphabeta/CD19-depleted stem cell transplant. These receptors came from a male patient aged 2 to 9 who had a stem cell transplant for chronic granulomatous disease, so the T cells may come from the graft donor. The CDR3 runs from the conserved cysteine through the conserved F or W. Fields, in order: V gene, J gene, D gene, clone size, CDR3 protein, CDR3 DNA. A D gene is named only where the DNA matches it firmly. The size of a clone is reported for some rows only, either as once, few or many, or as a class for expanded clones.

>TRBV29-1|TRBJ1-1|NA|many
CSVLEAAFSMYTEAFF
TGCAGCGTTTTAGAGGCTGCCTTTAGTATGTACACTGAAGCTTTCTTT
>TRBV6-5|TRBJ1-1|TRBD1|NA
CASSYYWWGQYAEAFF
TGTGCCAGCAGTTACTACTGGTGGGGACAGTACGCTGAAGCTTTCTTT
>TRBV6-1|TRBJ2-1|TRBD2|many
CASRLSGNSYNEQFF
TGTGCCAGCAGACTTAGCGGGAACTCCTACAATGAGCAGTTCTTC
>TRBV7-3|TRBJ2-2|NA|few
CASSLTAAANTGELFF
TGTGCCAGCAGCTTAACCGCAGCAGCGAACACCGGGGAGCTGTTTTTT
>TRBV3-1|TRBJ2-7|TRBD2|NA
CASSQSGRGEQYF
TGTGCCAGCAGTCAAAGCGGGAGGGGCGAGCAGTACTTC
>TRBV5-5|TRBJ2-1|NA|NA
CASSPGLVVNEQFF
TGTGCCAGCAGCCCCGGCCTAGTCGTCAATGAGCAGTTCTTC
>TRBV3-1|TRBJ2-7|NA|many
CASSQERGTPSYEQYF
TGTGCCAGCAGCCAAGAACGGGGTACCCCCTCCTACGAGCAGTACTTC
>TRBV7-2|TRBJ1-2|NA|few
CASSQGQGPSGYGYTF
TGTGCCAGCAGCCAAGGGCAAGGGCCGTCAGGCTATGGCTACACCTTC
>TRBV28|TRBJ2-3|TRBD2|many
CASSFAASGDFKDTQYF
TGTGCCAGCAGTTTTGCAGCTAGCGGGGACTTTAAGGATACGCAGTATTTT
>TRBV7-2|TRBJ2-4|NA|NA
CASSRGVTNIQYF
TGTGCCAGCAGCAGGGGGGTTACGAACATTCAGTACTTC
>TRBV6-2/TRBV6-3|TRBJ2-1|TRBD1|many
CASTTWTGHNEQFF
TGTGCCAGCACCACATGGACAGGCCACAATGAGCAGTTCTTC
>TRBV20-1|TRBJ2-2|NA|many
CSAQPLNTGELFF
TGCAGTGCTCAGCCATTGAACACCGGGGAGCTGTTTTTT
>TRBV20-1|TRBJ2-7|NA|NA
CSARDWRGQIYEQYF
TGCAGTGCTAGAGATTGGCGGGGACAAATCTACGAGCAGTACTTC
>TRBV25-1|TRBJ2-1|TRBD2|many
CASSEFATSKNEQFF
TGTGCCAGCAGTGAATTTGCGACTAGCAAAAATGAGCAGTTCTTC
>TRBV4-3|TRBJ2-1|NA|many
CASSQVGTPWVQFF
TGCGCCAGCAGCCAAGTGGGCACTCCTTGGGTGCAGTTCTTC
>TRBV7-2|TRBJ2-2|TRBD1|many
CASSLVRGTANTGELFF
TGTGCCAGCAGCTTAGTGAGGGGGACAGCGAACACCGGGGAGCTGTTTTTT
>TRBV5-1|TRBJ2-2|NA|many
CASSLGLVDPGELFF
TGCGCCAGCAGCTTGGGACTAGTAGATCCCGGGGAGCTGTTTTTT
>TRBV27|TRBJ2-1|TRBD1|many
CASRPGTGGVGEKNEQFF
TGTGCCAGTCGACCCGGGACAGGGGGCGTCGGAGAGAAAAATGAGCAGTTCTTC
>TRBV5-1|TRBJ2-3|NA|few
CASSLARGGYTDTQYF
TGCGCCAGCAGCTTGGCCAGGGGTGGGTACACAGATACGCAGTATTTT
>TRBV7-8|TRBJ1-4|TRBD1|many
CASSLGTGTGLEKLFF
TGTGCCAGCAGCTTAGGGACCGGGACAGGGCTCGAAAAACTGTTTTTT
>TRBV21-1|TRBJ1-1|NA|many
CAQHPRDDDSEAFF
TGTGCCCAGCATCCCCGGGATGATGATAGCGAAGCTTTCTTT
>TRBV28|TRBJ2-1|TRBD1|many
CASSFLGTGEPLRRVYNEQFF
TGTGCCAGCAGTTTTTTGGGGACAGGGGAGCCCCTGAGGAGAGTCTACAATGAGCAGTTCTTC
>TRBV20-1|TRBJ1-4|NA|many
CSARDPGGAGEKLFF
TGCAGTGCTAGAGATCCTGGGGGGGCAGGGGAAAAACTGTTTTTT
>TRBV5-1|TRBJ1-2|TRBD1|NA
CASSSDRANYGYTF
TGCGCCAGCAGCTCGGACAGGGCTAACTATGGCTACACCTTC
>TRBV20-1|TRBJ1-3|TRBD1|many
CSVSDRASDTIYF
TGCAGTGTTTCGGACAGGGCATCGGACACCATATATTTT
>TRBV29-1|TRBJ2-7|NA|many
CSVVREFPYEQYF
TGCAGCGTTGTAAGGGAGTTCCCCTACGAGCAGTACTTC
>TRBV5-5|TRBJ2-5|NA|few
CASSLRARGETQYF
TGTGCCAGCAGCCTCCGGGCCCGGGGGGAGACCCAGTACTTC
>TRBV20-1|TRBJ2-6|NA|NA
CSARDHTGAGSGANVLTF
TGCAGTGCTAGAGATCATACGGGGGCAGGGTCAGGGGCCAACGTCCTGACTTTC